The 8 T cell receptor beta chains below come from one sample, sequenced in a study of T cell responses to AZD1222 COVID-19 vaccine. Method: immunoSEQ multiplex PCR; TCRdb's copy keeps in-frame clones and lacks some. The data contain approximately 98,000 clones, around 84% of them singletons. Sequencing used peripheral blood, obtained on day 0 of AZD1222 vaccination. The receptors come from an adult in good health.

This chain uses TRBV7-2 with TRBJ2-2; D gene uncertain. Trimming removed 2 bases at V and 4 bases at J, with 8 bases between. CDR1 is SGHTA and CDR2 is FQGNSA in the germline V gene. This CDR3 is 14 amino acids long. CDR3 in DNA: TGTGCCAGCAGCTTAAGGCGGATCACCGGGGAGCTGTTTTTT. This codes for CASSLRRITGELFF.

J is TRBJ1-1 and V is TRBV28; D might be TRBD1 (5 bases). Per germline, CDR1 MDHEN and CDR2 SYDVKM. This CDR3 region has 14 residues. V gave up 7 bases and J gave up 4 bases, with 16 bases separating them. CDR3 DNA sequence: TGTGCCAGCAAACAACCCGGGGCGGGCACTGAAGCTTTCTTT. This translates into CASKQPGAGTEAFF.

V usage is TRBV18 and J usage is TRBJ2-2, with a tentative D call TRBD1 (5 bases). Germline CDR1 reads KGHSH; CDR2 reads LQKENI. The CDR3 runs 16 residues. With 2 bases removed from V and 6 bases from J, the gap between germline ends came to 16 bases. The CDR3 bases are TGTGCCAGCTCACCAAGTTTGGTCAGGGCCGCCGGGGAGCTGTTTTTT. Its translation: CASSPSLVRAAGELFF.

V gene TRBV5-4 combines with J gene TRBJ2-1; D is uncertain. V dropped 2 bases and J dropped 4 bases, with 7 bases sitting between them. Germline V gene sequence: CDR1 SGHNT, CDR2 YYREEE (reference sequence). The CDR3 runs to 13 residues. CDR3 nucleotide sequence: TGTGCCAGCAGCTTAGAACTATACAATGAGCAGTTCTTC. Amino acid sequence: CASSLELYNEQFF. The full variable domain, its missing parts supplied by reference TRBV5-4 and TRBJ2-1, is ETGVTQSPTHLIKTRGQQVTLRCSSQSGHNTVSWYQQALGQGPQFIFQYYREEENGRGNFPPRFSGLQFPNYSSELNVNALELDDSALYLCASSLELYNEQFFGPGTRLTVL.

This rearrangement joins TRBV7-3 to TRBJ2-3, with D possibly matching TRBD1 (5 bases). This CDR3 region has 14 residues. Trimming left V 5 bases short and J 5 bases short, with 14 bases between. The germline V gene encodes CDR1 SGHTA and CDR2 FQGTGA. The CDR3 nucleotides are TGTGCCAGCAGCCAGGGTGGGATGGGAGATACGCAGTATTTT. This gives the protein CASSQGGMGDTQYF. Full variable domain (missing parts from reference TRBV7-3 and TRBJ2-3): GAGVSQTPSNKVTEKGKYVELRCDPISGHTALYWYRQSLGQGPEFLIYFQGTGAADDSGLPNDRFFAVRPEGSVSTLKIQRTERGDSAVYLCASSQGGMGDTQYFGPGTRLTVL.

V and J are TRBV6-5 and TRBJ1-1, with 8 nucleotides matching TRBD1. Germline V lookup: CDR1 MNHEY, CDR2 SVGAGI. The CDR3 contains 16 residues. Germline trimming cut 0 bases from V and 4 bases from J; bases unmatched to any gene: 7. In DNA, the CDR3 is TGTGCCAGCAGTTACTCAACATCGCAGGGGGCCACTGAAGCTTTCTTT. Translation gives CASSYSTSQGATEAFF.

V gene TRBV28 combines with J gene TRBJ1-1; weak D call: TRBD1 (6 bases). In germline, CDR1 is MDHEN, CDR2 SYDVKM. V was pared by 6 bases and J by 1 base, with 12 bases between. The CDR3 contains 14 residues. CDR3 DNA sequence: TGTGCCAGCAGCTTCTTGGGACAGAACACTGAAGCTTTCTTT. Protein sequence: CASSFLGQNTEAFF.

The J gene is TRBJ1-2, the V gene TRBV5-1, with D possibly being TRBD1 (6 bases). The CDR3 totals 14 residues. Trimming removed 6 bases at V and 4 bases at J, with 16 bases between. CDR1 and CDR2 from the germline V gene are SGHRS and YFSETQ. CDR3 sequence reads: CASTQGSGSYGYTF. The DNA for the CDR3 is TGCGCCAGCACCCAGGGGTCAGGGAGCTATGGCTACACCTTC. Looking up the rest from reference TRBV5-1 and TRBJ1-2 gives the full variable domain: KAGVTQTPRYLIKTRGQQVTLSCSPISGHRSVSWYQQTPGQGLQFLFEYFSETQRNKGNFPGRFSGRQFSNSRSEMNVSTLELGDSALYLCASTQGSGSYGYTFGSGTRLTVV.